The clone carrying this TCR beta chain appeared a single time. Sequencing was performed with immunoSEQ multiplex PCR; in TCRdb, only in-frame clones are kept and a portion is missing. The table shows 100,000 or so clones, with 90% occurring only once. This specimen belongs to a study of OX40 agonist ivuxolimab in advanced cancers. Study-wide background: Ivuxolimab is a fully human IgG2 antibody that activates OX40 (CD134). Patients were 82.7% male with ages about 23 to 90, mean 60. It was permissible to have had prior anti-PD-1, anti-PD-L1 or anti-CTLA-4 therapy, and under 45% had some.

J was trimmed by 4 bases and V by 7 bases; bases with no gene match: 6. The CDR3 runs to 13 residues. CDR1 is MDHEN, CDR2 SYDVKM, per germline. The chain recombines TRBV28 with TRBJ1-2, with TRBD1 matching over 7 bases. This clonotype originated in an adult with an advanced solid tumor such as melanoma, head and neck, liver or kidney cancer. The sequencing here drew on CD4+ or CD8+ T cells sorted from blood, taken in a trial of the OX40 agonist ivuxolimab. The CDR3 sequence: CASTDRLGYGYTF. CDR3 DNA sequence: TGTGCCAGCACGGACAGGCTTGGCTATGGCTACACCTTC.